A single sample gave rise to the 13 T cell receptor beta chains below, sequenced in a study of blood T cell repertoires in COVID-19. Here immunoSEQ multiplex PCR was the method, and the copy in TCRdb shows in-frame clones only, minus some. The sample has about half a million clones, about 91% seen once. The sample comprised peripheral blood. These receptors all stem from a young man with COVID-19, enrolled during active disease.

The chain has TRBV19 and TRBJ2-7; TRBD1 matches 9 bases. Trimming at V came to 3 bases and at J to 2 bases, leaving 8 bases not matched to a gene. Germline V lookup: CDR1 LNHDA, CDR2 SQIVND (reference sequence). CDR3 length equals 16 residues. CDR3 DNA sequence: TGTGCCAGTAGTATCGCGGGCACAGGGGGCCCCTACGAGCAGTACTTC. Protein product: CASSIAGTGGPYEQYF.

The genes are TRBV10-3 and TRBJ2-2; D is possibly TRBD2 (5 bases). V shed 2 bases and J shed 4 bases, with 8 bases lying between them. The CDR3 runs 14 residues. Per germline, CDR1 ENHRY and CDR2 SYGVKD. DNA for the CDR3: TGTGCCATCAGTGAGGGACGGGGCACCGGGGAGCTGTTTTTT. Amino acid sequence: CAISEGRGTGELFF.

This rearrangement joins TRBV5-6 to TRBJ1-1; D call uncertain. This CDR3 region has 13 residues. CDR1 and CDR2 (germline): SGHDT, YYEEEE. The V and J ends lost 2 bases and 4 bases respectively, with 9 bases between them. CDR3 nucleotides: TGTGCCAGCAGCTTTAACGGGGTCACTGAAGCTTTCTTT. Translated, it gives CASSFNGVTEAFF.

This rearrangement joins TRBV19 to TRBJ1-1, with D maybe TRBD1 (6 bases). Trimming took off 5 bases at V and 2 bases at J, with 12 bases between the two ends. Germline CDR1 is LNHDA and CDR2 is SQIVND (reference sequence). This CDR3 comprises 14 residues. CDR3 bases: TGTGCCAGTAGTTTAGGCAGGGGTAACACTGAAGCTTTCTTT. This codes for CASSLGRGNTEAFF.

CDR3 region: CASRKASAGETQYF. CDR3 nucleotide sequence: TGTGCCAGCAGGAAGGCTTCCGCAGGGGAGACCCAGTACTTC. This chain joins TRBV6-5 and TRBJ2-5, with D tentatively TRBD1 (5 bases). V dropped 6 bases and J dropped 5 bases, with 16 bases sitting between them. The CDR3 loop spans 14 amino acids. CDR1 and CDR2 (germline): MNHEY, SVGAGI.

The CDR3 bases are TGCGCCAGCAGCTTGGGACAGGGAAGGAATCAGCCCCAGCATTTT. Residues: CASSLGQGRNQPQHF. The gene calls are TRBV5-1 and TRBJ1-5; 7 positions match TRBD1. V lost 0 bases and J lost 4; bases outside the gene matches: 4. The CDR3 has 15 residues. Looked up from germline, CDR1 is SGHRS and CDR2 is YFSETQ.

V gene TRBV2 combines with J gene TRBJ2-1, with 8 bases lining up with TRBD2. Germline CDR1 SNHLY, CDR2 FYNNEI. J was trimmed by 2 bases and V by 5 bases; bases with no gene match: 8. CDR3 length equals 16 residues. The CDR3 is CASSPTGGTTYNEQFF. DNA of the CDR3: TGTGCCAGCAGTCCCACGGGGGGGACAACCTACAATGAGCAGTTCTTC.

This clone was detected only a few times. V gene TRBV6-5 combines with J gene TRBJ2-3; 8 bases map to TRBD1. The germline gives CDR1 MNHEY, CDR2 SVGAGI. With 8 bases clipped from V and 0 bases from J, the junction kept 4 bases outside the gene matches. This CDR3 is built from 14 residues. CDR3 sequence: CASLRDRSTDTQYF. Here the CDR3 DNA reads TGTGCCAGCCTGCGGGACAGGAGCACAGATACGCAGTATTTT.

This chain joins TRBV2 and TRBJ1-5; no firm D call. Germline values: CDR1 SNHLY, CDR2 FYNNEI. The CDR3 covers 13 residues. V gave up 6 bases and J gave up 5 bases, with 11 bases separating them. This chain's CDR3 is CASRETGDQPQHF. CDR3 coding DNA: TGTGCCAGCAGAGAGACGGGAGATCAGCCCCAGCATTTT.

The V gene is TRBV5-1, the J gene TRBJ2-7, with D maybe TRBD1 (5 bases). V lost 5 bases and J 7 bases, leaving 16 bases between the germline ends. Germline V gene lookup returns CDR1 SGHRS and CDR2 YFSETQ. The CDR3 extends over 13 amino acids. CDR3 DNA: TGCGCCAGCAGTCTTAGCAGGGTGGAAGAGCAGTACTTC. It specifies CASSLSRVEEQYF.

The J gene is TRBJ1-6, the V gene TRBV30; D unresolved. This CDR3 is built from 12 residues. Germline V lookup: CDR1 GTSNPN, CDR2 SVGIG (reference sequence). Between the trimmed V and J ends, which lost 4 bases and 7 bases, there was a span of 8 bases. CDR3 residues: CAWTGSNSPLHF. The CDR3 bases are TGTGCCTGGACAGGCAGCAATTCACCCCTCCACTTT.

The V call is TRBV6-5, the J call TRBJ1-6, with a weak D call TRBD1 (5 bases). CDR1 is MNHEY and CDR2 is SVGAGI in the germline V gene. This CDR3 has 14 amino acids. Trimming removed 0 bases from V and 6 bases from J, with 6 bases in between. This CDR3 reads CASSYSQGNSPLHF. In nucleotides, the CDR3 is TGTGCCAGCAGTTACTCCCAGGGTAATTCACCCCTCCACTTT.

This clone has only a few counts. The J gene is TRBJ2-1, the V gene TRBV9; TRBD1 agrees at 7 bases. CDR3 length: 15 amino acids. Looked up from germline, CDR1 is SGDLS and CDR2 is YYNGEE. V gave up 1 base and J gave up 4 bases; unmatched junction bases: 5. In DNA, the CDR3 is TGTGCCAGCAGCGTACAGGGACAGACTTACAATGAGCAGTTCTTC. Translation gives CASSVQGQTYNEQFF.